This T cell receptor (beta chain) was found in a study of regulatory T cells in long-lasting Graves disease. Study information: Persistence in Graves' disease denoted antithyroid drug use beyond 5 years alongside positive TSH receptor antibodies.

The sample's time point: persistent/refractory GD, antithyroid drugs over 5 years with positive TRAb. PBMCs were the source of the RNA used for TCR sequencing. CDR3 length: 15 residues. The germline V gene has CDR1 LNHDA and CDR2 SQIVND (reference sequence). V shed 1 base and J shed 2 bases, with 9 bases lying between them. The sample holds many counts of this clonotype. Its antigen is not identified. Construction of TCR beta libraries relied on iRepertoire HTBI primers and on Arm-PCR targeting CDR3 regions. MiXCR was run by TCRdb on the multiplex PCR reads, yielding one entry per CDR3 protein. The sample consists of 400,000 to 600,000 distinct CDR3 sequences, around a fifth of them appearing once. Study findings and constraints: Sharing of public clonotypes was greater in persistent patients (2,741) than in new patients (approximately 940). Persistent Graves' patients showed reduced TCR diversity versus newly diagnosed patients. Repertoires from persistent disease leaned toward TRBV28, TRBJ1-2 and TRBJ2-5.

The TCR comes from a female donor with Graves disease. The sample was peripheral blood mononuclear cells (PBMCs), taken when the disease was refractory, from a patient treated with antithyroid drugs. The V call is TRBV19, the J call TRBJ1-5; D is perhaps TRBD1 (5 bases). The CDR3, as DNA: TGTGCCAGTAGTATAGGGGGGGGAGGCAATCAGCCCCAGCATTTT. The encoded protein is CASSIGGGGNQPQHF.